This T cell receptor beta chain was found in a study of post-analysis software for immune sequencing data. Study observations and caveats: When compared against controls, multiple sclerosis patients showed significantly lower normalized Chao1 diversity. F measure showed strong co-clustering of same-batch samples. Among several TRBV segments more frequent in patients than controls were TRBV5-6, TRBV5-1 and TRBV20-1.

Each TCR beta cDNA library carried unique molecular identifiers. Each batch of about 0.9 to 10 million T cells produced roughly 0.5 million cDNA molecules. TCRdb ran MiXCR on the PCR reads and lists one entry per CDR3 protein. The sample yields 750,000 to 900,000 distinct CDR3 sequences, 35% to 55% seen once. Worth noting for this clonotype: Antigen specificity is unknown.

This CDR3 contains 15 residues. CDR1 and CDR2 from the germline V gene are LGHNA and YSLEER. V lost 2 bases to trimming and J lost 7 bases; unmatched junction nucleotides: 6. The material sequenced was blood. This chain joins TRBV4-3 and TRBJ1-5, with 9 bases lining up with TRBD1. The TCR was taken from a girl aged 5 to 17 with multiple sclerosis. CDR3 nucleotides: TGCGCCAGCAGCCAATACAGGGGGCAGGGACAGCCCCAGCATTTT. Translated, it gives CASSQYRGQGQPQHF.